These 31 T cell receptor beta chains came from one sample sequenced in a study of T cell repertoires in cytomegalovirus infection. In TCRdb, the reads were re-called with MiXCR into one record per CDR3 protein. Of hundreds of thousands of distinct CDR3 sequences listed, around 24% are singletons. Sequencing was carried out using CD8+ T cells from PBMCs. The receptor set was obtained from a human donor in good health (CMV status not recorded). Some clones in this sample may be carry-over from other donors' samples.

In its sample, this clonotype was seen a few times. The V call is TRBV4-1, the J call TRBJ2-1; 8 bases map to TRBD2. V lost 7 bases to trimming and J lost 3 bases; unmatched junction nucleotides: 5. CDR1 is MGHRA and CDR2 is YSYEKL in the germline V gene. CDR3 length: 14 residues. CDR3: CASTGAGGYNEQFF. DNA for the CDR3: TGCGCCAGCACCGGGGCGGGGGGCTACAATGAGCAGTTCTTC.

CDR3 in amino acids: CATSRDRGGANSPLHF. The CDR3 bases are TGTGCCACCAGCAGAGATCGGGGGGGGGCCAATTCACCCCTCCACTTT. V is TRBV15 and J is TRBJ1-6; perhaps TRBD1 as D (6 bases). The ends were cut back, 0 bases at V and 7 bases at J, with 13 bases in the middle. The CDR3 spans 16 residues. Germline V gene sequence: CDR1 LNHNV, CDR2 YYDKDF (reference sequence).

This clonotype was counted only a few times. The V call is TRBV5-4, the J call TRBJ2-7; no firm D call. The CDR3 covers 14 residues. From germline, CDR1 is SGHNT and CDR2 YYREEE (reference sequence). The V end lost 2 bases, the J end lost 0 bases, and 9 bases lay between the germline ends. Here the CDR3 reads CASSFERASYEQYF. The CDR3, as DNA: TGTGCCAGCAGCTTTGAACGGGCCTCCTACGAGCAGTACTTC.

On this clonotype itself: A single base separates this from a much larger clone, so it may be a read error. The chain couples TRBV7-2 to TRBJ2-7; tentative D call: TRBD1 (6 bases). Germline V CDR1 and CDR2: SGHTA, FQGNSA. The CDR3 totals 15 residues. The CDR3 sequence: CVSSFGDIGINEQYF. In DNA, the CDR3 is TGTGTCAGCAGCTTCGGGGACATCGGGATAAACGAGCAGTACTTC.

This clonotype was seen a handful of times. The chain carries TRBV2 and TRBJ1-1, with a tentative D call TRBD1 (6 bases). This CDR3 is built from 13 residues. Germline CDR1 is SNHLY and CDR2 is FYNNEI. V was trimmed by 10 bases and J by 8 bases, leaving 20 bases between them. Here the CDR3 DNA reads TGTGCCACAGGGGTCCGGTTGGACCGGGAAGCTTTCTTT. This codes for CATGVRLDREAFF.

This clonotype was counted at least ten times. J is TRBJ2-3 and V is TRBV6-4, with TRBD1 identical over 12 bases. Germline V lookup: CDR1 MRHNA, CDR2 SNTAGT. V trimming: 4 bases; J trimming: 4 bases; junction bases outside the gene matches: 3. The CDR3 is 15 amino acids. The chain's CDR3 is CASSGGTGGADTQYF. CDR3 in DNA: TGTGCCAGCAGTGGAGGGACAGGGGGCGCAGATACGCAGTATTTT.

This clonotype occurred many times. This chain joins TRBV12-3 or TRBV12-4 and TRBJ1-6; tentatively, D is TRBD1 (5 bases). Trimming took off 4 bases at V and 9 bases at J, with 22 bases between the two ends. This CDR3 is 17 amino acids long. CDR3 bases: TGTGCCAGCAGTTCGCGGGGGACCTCCGGCCGTGGTTCACCCCTCCACTTT. Amino acid sequence: CASSSRGTSGRGSPLHF.

This clonotype was observed many times. In DNA, the CDR3 is TGTGCCAGCAGCCAAGATTGGGTAGCGGGCTACAATGAGCAGTTCTTC. The encoded protein is CASSQDWVAGYNEQFF. The chain uses TRBV4-2 and TRBJ2-1; 7 bases are shared with TRBD2. CDR1 is LGHNA and CDR2 is YNFKEQ in the germline V gene. V shed 0 bases, J shed 3 bases, and the junction held 5 bases outside the gene matches. The CDR3 totals 16 residues.

The chain links TRBV7-8 to TRBJ2-2; TRBD2 agrees at 9 bases. Germline trimming cut 2 bases from V and 1 base from J; bases unmatched to any gene: 8. Germline V gene lookup returns CDR1 SGHVS and CDR2 FQNEAQ. The CDR3 is 18 residues long. Here the CDR3 DNA reads TGTGCCAGCAGCTTATATGGACTAGCGAAAAAGAACACCGGGGAGCTGTTTTTT. It is translated as CASSLYGLAKKNTGELFF.

This clonotype was counted at least ten times. The chain has TRBV7-2 and TRBJ2-3; possibly TRBD1 or TRBD2 for D (5 bases each). V was trimmed by 2 bases and J by 4 bases, leaving 13 bases between them. This CDR3 has 15 residues. Germline CDR1 is SGHTA and CDR2 is FQGNSA. The CDR3, as DNA: TGTGCCAGCAGCTTACTCTATGGGGGTCCAGATACGCAGTATTTT. This codes for CASSLLYGGPDTQYF.

V is TRBV12-5 and J is TRBJ2-3; 9 positions agree with TRBD1. This CDR3 is 16 amino acids long. Germline V gives CDR1 LGHNT, CDR2 FRNRAP. Germline trimming cut 3 bases from V and 5 bases from J; bases unmatched to any gene: 9. The CDR3 DNA is TGTGCTAGTGGTTTTTGGGTGGGACAGGGAATAGATACGCAGTATTTT. It specifies CASGFWVGQGIDTQYF.

This clonotype was observed a few times. The V and J genes are TRBV10-3 and TRBJ2-7, with D unresolved. CDR1 is ENHRY and CDR2 is SYGVKD in the germline V gene. The CDR3 extends over 13 amino acids. Trimming stripped 3 bases from V and 3 bases from J, with 9 bases between. The CDR3 DNA is TGTGCCATCAGTGATTCCGCGGACTACGAGCAGTACTTC. Translation gives CAISDSADYEQYF.

V gene TRBV28 combines with J gene TRBJ2-5, with D unresolved. V was pared by 5 bases and J by 5 bases, with 15 bases between. CDR1 is MDHEN, CDR2 SYDVKM, per germline. The CDR3 length is 14 residues. CDR3 sequence: CASSHRVVYETQYF. The CDR3 nucleotides read TGTGCCAGCAGTCATCGGGTGGTGTACGAGACCCAGTACTTC.

The chain joins TRBV19 to TRBJ2-7, with TRBD2 identical over 9 bases. Per germline, CDR1 LNHDA and CDR2 SQIVND (reference sequence). The length of the CDR3 is 14 residues. V was clipped by 10 bases and J by 3 bases; unmatched bases: 10. This chain's CDR3 is CATRARGGLYEQYF. In DNA, the CDR3 is TGTGCCACAAGGGCGCGGGGGGGCCTCTACGAGCAGTACTTC. The full variable domain, rest sourced from reference TRBV19 and TRBJ2-7, is DGGITQSPKYLFRKEGQNVTLSCEQNLNHDAMYWYRQDPGQGLRLIYYSQIVNDFQKGDIAEGYSVSREKKESFPLTVTSAQKNPTAFYLCATRARGGLYEQYFGPGTRLTVT.

This clonotype was seen at least ten times. The rearrangement joins TRBV7-6 to TRBJ2-7, with D maybe TRBD1 (5 bases). CDR1 and CDR2 (germline): SGHVS, FNYEAQ. The CDR3 totals 14 residues. Trimming stripped 5 bases from V and 0 bases from J, with 11 bases between. The CDR3: CASSPLGDSYEQYF. CDR3 nucleotide sequence: TGTGCCAGCAGCCCCTTAGGGGACTCCTACGAGCAGTACTTC.

This clonotype was seen ten or more times. The V call is TRBV5-4, the J call TRBJ1-1, with a possible D match to TRBD1 (5 bases). The V gene's germline CDR1 is SGHNT and CDR2 YYREEE (reference sequence). CDR3 length equals 15 residues. Trimming shortened V by 4 bases and J by 0 bases, and 13 bases separated the two germline ends. CDR3 residues: CASSPLDSLNTEAFF. The CDR3 region has the DNA TGTGCCAGCAGCCCCCTCGACAGCTTGAACACTGAAGCTTTCTTT.

This chain joins TRBV14 and TRBJ2-1; D unresolved. This CDR3 is built from 13 residues. Germline V gene data show CDR1 as SGHDN and CDR2 as FVKESK. Trimming cost V 8 bases and J 4 bases, with 12 bases left between them. This chain's CDR3 is CASLRSGYNEQFF. CDR3 DNA sequence: TGTGCCAGCCTCCGTTCCGGGTACAATGAGCAGTTCTTC.

This chain uses TRBV14 with TRBJ1-3; D uncertain. The germline V gene encodes CDR1 SGHDN and CDR2 FVKESK. This CDR3 is 14 amino acids long. V was trimmed by 5 bases and J by 2 bases, leaving 10 bases between them. Written as DNA, the CDR3 is TGTGCCAGCAGCTTCTACACCCCTGGAAACACCATATATTTT. Encoded protein: CASSFYTPGNTIYF.

This chain uses TRBV20-1 with TRBJ1-2; D call uncertain. There are 15 residues in the CDR3. V gave up 0 bases and J gave up 1 base, with 12 bases separating them. Germline V lookup: CDR1 DFQATT, CDR2 SNEGSKA (reference sequence). The CDR3 is CSARDRAGDNYGYTF. The CDR3 DNA is TGCAGTGCTAGAGATAGGGCTGGGGATAACTATGGCTACACCTTC.

About this clonotype: Germline and junction disagree at one end, which may indicate a read error. The chain combines TRBV5-6 with TRBJ2-3; unclear D gene. Germline V CDR1 and CDR2: SGHDT, YYEEEE. This CDR3 contains 16 residues. CDR3 in amino acids: CASSSLINLITDTQCF. The CDR3 DNA follows: TGTGCCAGCAGCTCCTTAATTAACTTAATAACAGATACGCAGTGTTTT.

There are a few counts of this clonotype. The chain couples TRBV19 to TRBJ1-1; D might be TRBD1 (5 bases). Trimming left V 3 bases short and J 4 bases short, with 9 bases between. This CDR3 region has 13 residues. Germline V gene data show CDR1 as LNHDA and CDR2 as SQIVND (reference sequence). DNA of the CDR3: TGTGCCAGTAGTATGTCGACAGCCACTGAAGCTTTCTTT. Its translation is CASSMSTATEAFF. Full variable domain (outside the CDR3, taken from reference TRBV19 and TRBJ1-1): DGGITQSPKYLFRKEGQNVTLSCEQNLNHDAMYWYRQDPGQGLRLIYYSQIVNDFQKGDIAEGYSVSREKKESFPLTVTSAQKNPTAFYLCASSMSTATEAFFGQGTRLTVV.

The chain employs TRBV29-1 and TRBJ2-1; the D gene is possibly TRBD2 (5 bases). Trimming stripped 2 bases from V and 4 bases from J, with 18 bases between. The CDR3 is 16 amino acids. Per germline, CDR1 SQVTM and CDR2 ANQGSEA. The CDR3 reads CSVESPRSGDYNEQFF. DNA for the CDR3: TGCAGCGTTGAATCTCCGCGAAGCGGAGATTACAATGAGCAGTTCTTC.

A note on this clonotype: With a much larger clone just one base away, this may be a read error. V usage is TRBV7-4 and J usage is TRBJ1-2; D remains ambiguous. The germline V and J ends were trimmed by 3 bases and 3 bases, with 17 bases remaining between them. In germline, CDR1 is SGHVT, CDR2 SQSDAQ. The CDR3 covers 16 residues. CDR3 sequence reads: CASSLGGPGGDYGYTF. CDR3 in DNA: TGTGCCAGCAGCTTGGGAGGACCTGGAGGCGACTATGGCTACACCTTC. Looking up the rest from reference TRBV7-4 and TRBJ1-2 gives the full variable domain: GAGVSQSPRYKVAKRGRDVALRCDSISGHVTLYWYRQTLGQGSEVLTYSQSDAQRDKSGRPSGRFSAERPERSVSTLKIQRTEQGDSAVYLCASSLGGPGGDYGYTFGSGTRLTVV.

A remark on this clonotype: A single base separates this from a much larger clone, so it may be a read error. The rearrangement links TRBV7-6 to TRBJ1-5; D ambiguous. The CDR3 totals 12 residues. Per the germline V gene, CDR1 is SGHVS and CDR2 is FNYEAQ. The CDR3 loop reads CASSSDNQSQHF. The CDR3 nucleotides read TGTGCCAGCAGCTCCGACAATCAGTCCCAGCATTTT.

This clonotype was recorded many times. V and J are TRBV7-2 and TRBJ1-1; no definite D call. CDR1 is SGHTA and CDR2 is FQGNSA in the germline V gene. This CDR3 region has 15 residues. V gave up 3 bases and J gave up 5 bases, with 16 bases separating them. CDR3 protein: CASSFRDPEVTEAFF. The CDR3 region has the DNA TGTGCCAGCAGCTTCCGAGACCCGGAGGTGACTGAAGCTTTCTTT. Filled out from reference TRBV7-2 and TRBJ1-1, the complete variable domain reads GAGVSQSPSNKVTEKGKDVELRCDPISGHTALYWYRQSLGQGLEFLIYFQGNSAPDKSGLPSDRFSAERTGGSVSTLTIQRTQQEDSAVYLCASSFRDPEVTEAFFGQGTRLTVV.

This clonotype was seen more than once but under ten times. The chain combines TRBV15 with TRBJ2-1; D is perhaps TRBD1 (5 bases). In germline, CDR1 is LNHNV, CDR2 YYDKDF (reference sequence). The CDR3 length is 15 residues. V lost 0 bases, J lost 4 bases, and 10 bases lay in between. The DNA of the CDR3 is TGTGCCACCAGCAGAGACAGGGCGAGGTACAATGAGCAGTTCTTC. Encoded protein: CATSRDRARYNEQFF.

The sample holds a few counts of this clonotype. This rearrangement joins TRBV6-5 to TRBJ1-1; no reliable D call. The CDR3 contains 13 residues. With 7 bases removed from V and 6 bases from J, the gap between germline ends came to 15 bases. Germline-derived CDR1 and CDR2 are MNHEY and SVGAGI. CDR3 amino acids: CASNGGKWAEAFF. CDR3 sequence (DNA): TGTGCCAGCAATGGCGGAAAGTGGGCTGAAGCTTTCTTT.

This clonotype was seen only a few times. This sequence joins TRBV28 and TRBJ1-2, with D uncertain. V was shortened by 3 bases and J by 6 bases, with 8 bases between the two germline ends. The CDR3 runs to 12 residues. Per germline, CDR1 MDHEN and CDR2 SYDVKM. CDR3 DNA: TGTGCCAGCAGTTTCCTCGGTCATGGCTACACCTTC. As protein: CASSFLGHGYTF.

This clonotype has ten or more counts. V is TRBV28 and J is TRBJ2-5, with TRBD1 identical over 7 bases. The CDR3 runs to 17 residues. V lost 10 bases, J lost 4 bases, and 21 bases stayed unmatched. CDR1 and CDR2 (germline): MDHEN, SYDVKM. The CDR3 sequence is CATDERRRQGVGETQYF. As DNA, the CDR3 is TGTGCCACCGATGAGAGAAGAAGGCAGGGGGTCGGAGAGACCCAGTACTTC.

This clonotype came up many times. The chain couples TRBV7-2 to TRBJ1-1; TRBD1 matches at 7 bases. CDR1 is SGHTA, CDR2 FQGNSA, per germline. The V and J ends lost 5 bases and 8 bases, in that order; junction bases with no gene match: 23. This CDR3 region has 18 residues. CDR3: CASSAHYRDSGLGGEAFF. CDR3 sequence (DNA): TGTGCCAGCAGCGCCCATTACCGGGACAGCGGACTAGGAGGGGAAGCTTTCTTT.

The chain couples TRBV29-1 to TRBJ2-1; 7 bases map to TRBD1. The trim removed 8 bases at V and 13 bases at J, leaving 20 bases unmatched. CDR1 and CDR2 from the germline V gene are SQVTM and ANQGSEA. There are 14 residues in the CDR3. The CDR3 sequence is CSLLGQDRSRDQFF. Here the CDR3 DNA reads TGCAGCCTGCTAGGACAGGACCGTTCTAGGGATCAGTTCTTC.